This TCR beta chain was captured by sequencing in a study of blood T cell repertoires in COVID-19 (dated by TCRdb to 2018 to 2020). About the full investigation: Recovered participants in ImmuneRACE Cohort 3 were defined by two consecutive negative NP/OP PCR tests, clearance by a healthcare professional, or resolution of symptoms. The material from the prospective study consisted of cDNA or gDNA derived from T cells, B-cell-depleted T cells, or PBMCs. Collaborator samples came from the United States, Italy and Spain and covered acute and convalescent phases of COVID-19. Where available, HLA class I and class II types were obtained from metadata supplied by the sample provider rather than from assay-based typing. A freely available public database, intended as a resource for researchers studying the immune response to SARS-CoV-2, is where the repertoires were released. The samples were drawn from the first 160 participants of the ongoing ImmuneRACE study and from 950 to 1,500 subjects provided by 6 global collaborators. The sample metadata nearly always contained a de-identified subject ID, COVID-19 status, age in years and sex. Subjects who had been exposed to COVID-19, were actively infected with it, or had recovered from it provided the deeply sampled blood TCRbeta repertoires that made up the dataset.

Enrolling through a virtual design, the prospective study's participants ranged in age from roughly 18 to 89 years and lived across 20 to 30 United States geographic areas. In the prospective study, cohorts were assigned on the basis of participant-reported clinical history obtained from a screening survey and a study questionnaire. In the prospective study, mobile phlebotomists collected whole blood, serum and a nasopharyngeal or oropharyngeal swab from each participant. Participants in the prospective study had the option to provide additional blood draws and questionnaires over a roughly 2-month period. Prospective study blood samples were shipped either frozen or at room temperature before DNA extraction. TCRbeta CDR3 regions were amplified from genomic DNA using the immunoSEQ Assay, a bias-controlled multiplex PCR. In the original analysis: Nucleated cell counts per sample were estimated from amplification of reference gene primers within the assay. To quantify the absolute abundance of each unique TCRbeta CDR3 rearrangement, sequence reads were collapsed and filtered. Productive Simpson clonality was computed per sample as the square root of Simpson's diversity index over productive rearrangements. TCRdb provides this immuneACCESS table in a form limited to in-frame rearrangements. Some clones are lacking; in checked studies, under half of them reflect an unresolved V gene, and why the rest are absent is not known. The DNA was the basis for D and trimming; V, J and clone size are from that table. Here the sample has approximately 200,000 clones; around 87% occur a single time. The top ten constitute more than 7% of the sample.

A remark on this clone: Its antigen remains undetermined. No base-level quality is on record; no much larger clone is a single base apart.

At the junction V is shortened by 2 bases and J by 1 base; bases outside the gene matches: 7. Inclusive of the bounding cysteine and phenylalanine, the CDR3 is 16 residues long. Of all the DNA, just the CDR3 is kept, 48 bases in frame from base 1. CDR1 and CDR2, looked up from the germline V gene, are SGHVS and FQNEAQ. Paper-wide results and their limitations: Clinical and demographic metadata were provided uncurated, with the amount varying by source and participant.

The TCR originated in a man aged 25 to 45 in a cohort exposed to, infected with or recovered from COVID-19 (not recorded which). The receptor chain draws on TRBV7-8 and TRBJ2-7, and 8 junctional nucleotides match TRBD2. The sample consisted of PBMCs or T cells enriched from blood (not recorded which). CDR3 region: CASSLISGSVSYEQYF. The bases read TGTGCCAGCAGCTTAATCAGCGGGAGCGTTTCCTACGAGCAGTACTTC.